The 28 T cell receptor beta chains reported below all come from one sample, sequenced in a study of T-cell memory formation after mild COVID-19. Via MiXCR, TCRdb re-called the 5' RACE reads, giving one row per CDR3 protein. This table has 200,000 to 250,000 distinct CDR3 sequences, 8% to 9.5% appearing once. Sequenced: PBMCs or a T cell subset sorted from them (not recorded which). Receptors were obtained from a man between 18 and 35 years old who had mild COVID-19 (a few samples of this study predate the infection). Cell type and time point are not known.

This chain links TRBV2 with TRBJ1-5, with 9 bases that match TRBD1. The V gene end was trimmed by 6 bases and the J gene end by 1 base; junction bases not matched to a gene: 4. In germline, CDR1 is SNHLY, CDR2 FYNNEI. This CDR3 contains 15 residues. DNA of the CDR3: TGTGCCAGCAGCCCCGGGACAGGGAGCAATCAGCCCCAGCATTTT. Its protein product is CASSPGTGSNQPQHF.

This chain links TRBV6-2 or TRBV6-3 with TRBJ1-1; a possible D gene is TRBD1 (6 bases). The CDR3 contains 14 residues. Germline CDR1 is MNHEY and CDR2 is SVGEGT. V was clipped by 6 bases and J by 11 bases, with 22 bases between them. CDR3 DNA sequence: TGTGCCAGCAGGGGGGATGGGGGCCGCTCGAGGGCTTTCTTT. It is translated as CASRGDGGRSRAFF.

This clonotype was observed a handful of times. The gene calls are TRBV6-1 and TRBJ2-7; D unclear. CDR1 and CDR2 from the germline V gene are MNHNS and SASEGT. With 3 bases removed from V and 0 bases from J, the gap between germline ends came to 3 bases. The CDR3 loop spans 12 amino acids. CDR3 sequence: CASSEVSYEQYV. The CDR3 DNA is TGTGCCAGCAGTGAGGTCTCCTACGAGCAGTACGTC.

This clonotype was seen many times. The chain links TRBV4-1 to TRBJ1-6; D is undetermined. The CDR3 runs to 15 residues. Germline V CDR1 and CDR2: MGHRA, YSYEKL. Trimming stripped 4 bases from V and 6 bases from J, with 13 bases between. This chain's CDR3 is CASSPLVAANSPLHF. Written as DNA, the CDR3 is TGCGCCAGCAGCCCCCTCGTGGCAGCTAATTCACCCCTCCACTTT.

The J gene is TRBJ2-1, the V gene TRBV7-6, with D hard to call. There are 14 residues in the CDR3. V lost 6 bases and J 4 bases, leaving 13 bases between the germline ends. In germline, CDR1 is SGHVS, CDR2 FNYEAQ. CDR3 loop: CASSSGGVYNEQFF. The CDR3 DNA reads TGTGCCAGCAGTTCGGGCGGAGTTTACAATGAGCAGTTCTTC.

The chain employs TRBV5-1 and TRBJ2-3; 11 bases line up with TRBD2. This CDR3 comprises 15 residues. Germline V gene lookup returns CDR1 SGHRS and CDR2 YFSETQ. The V gene end was trimmed by 4 bases and the J gene end by 5 bases; junction bases not matched to a gene: 6. CDR3: CASSMTSGVGDTQYF. The CDR3 region has the DNA TGCGCCAGCAGCATGACTAGCGGGGTTGGAGATACGCAGTATTTT.

This clonotype was detected only a few times. The V and J genes are TRBV12-3 or TRBV12-4 and TRBJ2-5, with 12 bases aligning to TRBD2. The CDR3 runs to 17 residues. J was trimmed by 5 bases and V by 5 bases; bases with no gene match: 12. The CDR3: CASSPYRLAGEEETQYF. CDR3 nucleotide sequence: TGTGCCAGCAGTCCGTACCGACTAGCGGGGGAGGAGGAGACCCAGTACTTC.

This chain connects TRBV7-2 to TRBJ1-3; D is ambiguous. The CDR3 loop spans 12 amino acids. Germline CDR1 SGHTA, CDR2 FQGNSA. V was clipped by 1 base and J by 6 bases, with 4 bases between them. The CDR3 region is CASSLEANTIYF. The CDR3 region has the DNA TGTGCCAGCAGCTTAGAGGCAAACACCATATATTTT.

V gene TRBV13 combines with J gene TRBJ2-4; 9 bases map to TRBD1. V lost 4 bases and J lost 0; bases outside the gene matches: 4. Germline CDR1 reads PRHDT; CDR2 reads FYEKMQ (reference sequence). CDR3 size: 16 residues. Here the CDR3 DNA reads TGTGCCAGCAGCTCCGGGACAGGGTTAGCCAAAAACATTCAGTACTTC. As protein: CASSSGTGLAKNIQYF.

This clonotype was detected only a few times. The chain is built from TRBV9 and TRBJ2-5; D is tentatively TRBD1 or TRBD2 (5 bases each). The V gene lost 0 bases and the J gene lost 5 bases, with 14 bases spanning the gap. CDR1 and CDR2 from the germline V gene are SGDLS and YYNGEE. The CDR3 runs to 15 residues. CDR3 sequence (DNA): TGTGCCAGCAGCGTAGGGGGGAGTCTGGAGGAGACCCAGTACTTC. It translates to CASSVGGSLEETQYF. Together with reference TRBV9 and TRBJ2-5, the CDR3 gives the full variable domain: DSGVTQTPKHLITATGQRVTLRCSPRSGDLSVYWYQQSLDQGLQFLIQYYNGEERAKGNILERFSAQQFPDLHSELNLSSLELGDSALYFCASSVGGSLEETQYFGPGTRLLVL.

There are a few counts of this clonotype. The CDR3 protein is CASRFWGNQPQHF. CDR3 bases: TGTGCCAGCAGGTTTTGGGGCAATCAGCCCCAGCATTTT. This chain joins TRBV2 and TRBJ1-5; D is ambiguous. Germline V CDR1 and CDR2: SNHLY, FYNNEI. V was shortened by 6 bases and J by 2 bases, with 8 bases between the two germline ends. The CDR3 loop spans 13 amino acids.

The chain links TRBV14 to TRBJ2-1, with D maybe TRBD2 (7 bases). Germline V gene data show CDR1 as SGHDN and CDR2 as FVKESK. This CDR3 region has 17 residues. Between the trimmed V and J ends, which lost 4 bases and 7 bases, there was a span of 23 bases. The CDR3 sequence is CASSPGSGAGVYNEQFF. CDR3 DNA sequence: TGTGCCAGCAGCCCCGGATCAGGGGCGGGAGTATATAATGAGCAGTTCTTC. Drawing the rest from reference TRBV14 and TRBJ2-1, the complete variable domain is EAGVTQFPSHSVIEKGQTVTLRCDPISGHDNLYWYRRVMGKEIKFLLHFVKESKQDESGMPNNRFLAERTGGTYSTLKVQPAELEDSGVYFCASSPGSGAGVYNEQFFGPGTRLTVL.

This rearrangement joins TRBV20-1 to TRBJ1-3; no firm D call. V lost 5 bases to trimming and J lost 0 bases, with 2 bases between them. Germline CDR1 reads DFQATT; CDR2 reads SNEGSKA (reference sequence). CDR3 size: 11 residues. The CDR3 DNA is TGCAGTGCTCGCTCTGGAAACACCATATATTTT. It yields the protein CSARSGNTIYF.

This clonotype has ten or more counts. This chain's CDR3 is CASSWTGYEQYV. The CDR3 nucleotides are TGTGCCAGCAGTTGGACGGGGTACGAGCAGTACGTC. This chain connects TRBV6-2 or TRBV6-3 to TRBJ2-7; D is possibly TRBD2 (5 bases). Germline assignment: CDR1 MNHEY and CDR2 SVGEGT. This CDR3 has 12 residues. V lost 4 bases and J 4 bases, leaving 8 bases between the germline ends.

This clonotype was seen a handful of times. The rearrangement links TRBV7-3 to TRBJ1-6; D possibly corresponds to TRBD1 (5 bases). The CDR3 extends over 14 amino acids. CDR1 and CDR2 (germline): SGHTA, FQGTGA. V was shortened by 1 base and J by 10 bases, with 11 bases between the two germline ends. CDR3 DNA: TGTGCCAGCAGCTTAAGGGGCGGAGGATCACCCCTCCACTTT. Amino acid sequence: CASSLRGGGSPLHF.

This clonotype was observed a handful of times. The rearrangement joins TRBV6-1 to TRBJ1-2; 9 positions agree with TRBD1. This CDR3 contains 17 residues. Germline CDR1 and CDR2: MNHNS and SASEGT. Trimming took 5 bases from V and 0 from J; bases not matched to a gene: 10. CDR3: CASSSPLWDRANYGYTF. The DNA of the CDR3 is TGTGCCAGCAGTTCTCCCTTATGGGACAGGGCTAACTATGGCTACACCTTC.

The chain is built from TRBV15 and TRBJ1-2; D is possibly TRBD1 (5 bases). The CDR3 length is 15 residues. V gave up 1 base and J gave up 2 bases, with 11 bases separating them. Germline V CDR1 and CDR2: LNHNV, YYDKDF (reference sequence). CDR3 DNA sequence: TGTGCCACCAGCAGAGTTGGGGCGCGAAACTATGGCTACACCTTC. Its protein is CATSRVGARNYGYTF.

The chain employs TRBV2 and TRBJ2-6; perhaps D is TRBD1 or TRBD2 (5 bases each). Germline-derived CDR1 and CDR2 are SNHLY and FYNNEI. Deletions cut 10 bases from V and 3 bases from J, with 10 bases between. The CDR3 is 13 residues long. The CDR3 spells CATGQRGANVLTF. For the CDR3, the DNA is TGTGCCACGGGGCAGCGTGGGGCCAACGTCCTGACTTTC.

The rearrangement links TRBV9 to TRBJ1-4, with D unclear. Germline V CDR1 and CDR2: SGDLS, YYNGEE. The CDR3 sequence is 13 residues long. With 3 bases removed from V and 8 bases from J, the gap between germline ends came to 11 bases. The DNA of the CDR3 is TGTGCCAGCAGCGCGACCGCGGGGGAAAAACTGTTTTTT. This translates into CASSATAGEKLFF.

V is TRBV6-5 and J is TRBJ2-7; 7 nucleotides line up with TRBD2. The CDR3 contains 15 residues. J lost 7 bases, V lost 5 bases, and 14 bases had no gene match. CDR1 MNHEY and CDR2 SVGAGI come from the germline V gene. The CDR3 sequence: CASSQLPVGGNEQYV. The CDR3, as DNA: TGTGCCAGCAGTCAACTGCCCGTCGGGGGGAATGAGCAGTACGTC.

This clonotype was found a few times. V is TRBV20-1 and J is TRBJ2-7; D remains ambiguous. Germline V gene lookup returns CDR1 DFQATT and CDR2 SNEGSKA (reference sequence). V lost 1 base to trimming and J lost 4 bases, with 14 bases between them. CDR3 length: 14 residues. The CDR3 DNA follows: TGCAGTGCTAGAGGGCAGAGTTCCAAATACGAGCAGTACGTC. Its protein product is CSARGQSSKYEQYV.

The V and J genes are TRBV28 and TRBJ2-2; 7 nucleotides line up with TRBD1. V lost 6 bases, J lost 2 bases, and 6 bases stayed unmatched. Germline-derived CDR1 and CDR2 are MDHEN and SYDVKM. CDR3 length equals 15 residues. The CDR3 DNA is TGTGCCAGCAGCCCCGACAGGGCAAACACCGGGGAGCTGTTTTTT. Its protein is CASSPDRANTGELFF. Using reference TRBV28 and TRBJ2-2 for the parts outside the CDR3, the full variable domain is DVKVTQSSRYLVKRTGEKVFLECVQDMDHENMFWYRQDPGLGLRLIYFSYDVKMKEKGDIPEGYSVSREKKERFSLILESASTNQTSMYLCASSPDRANTGELFFGEGSRLTVL.

This clonotype was seen at least ten times. V usage is TRBV6-5 and J usage is TRBJ1-6; 10 bases match TRBD1. Germline V gene lookup returns CDR1 MNHEY and CDR2 SVGAGI. Unmatched junction bases numbered 3, after V lost 6 bases and J lost 1 base. The CDR3 loop spans 16 amino acids. The CDR3 nucleotides are TGTGCCAGCAGACGGACAGGGGGATCCTATAATTCACCCCTCCACTTT. Translated, it gives CASRRTGGSYNSPLHF.

This clonotype was seen a handful of times. The chain couples TRBV10-3 to TRBJ1-3; 9 nucleotides agree with TRBD1. The germline V gene encodes CDR1 ENHRY and CDR2 SYGVKD. V gave up 5 bases and J gave up 8 bases; unmatched junction bases: 7. The CDR3 totals 14 residues. The CDR3 region has the DNA TGTGCCATCAGTCGCTCGGGACAGGGAGACACCATATATTTT. This translates into CAISRSGQGDTIYF.

The chain links TRBV20-1 to TRBJ1-6; D might be TRBD1 (5 bases). The CDR3 consists of 15 residues. Germline CDR1 reads DFQATT; CDR2 reads SNEGSKA (reference sequence). V was clipped by 0 bases and J by 7 bases, with 13 bases between them. This chain's CDR3 is CSAREVTGGNSPLHF. DNA for the CDR3: TGCAGTGCTAGAGAGGTTACAGGTGGCAATTCACCCCTCCACTTT.

This clonotype was detected many times. This chain joins TRBV5-1 and TRBJ2-3; D is perhaps TRBD1 or TRBD2 (5 bases each). Germline V gene lookup returns CDR1 SGHRS and CDR2 YFSETQ. The length of the CDR3 is 14 residues. V lost 4 bases to trimming and J lost 2 bases, with 11 bases between them. CDR3 nucleotide sequence: TGCGCCAGCAGCCGGGGCTCCAACACAGATACGCAGTATTTT. This gives the protein CASSRGSNTDTQYF.

The J gene is TRBJ1-4, the V gene TRBV7-2, with 8 bases that match TRBD1. V was clipped by 5 bases and J by 2 bases; unmatched bases: 7. Germline V lookup: CDR1 SGHTA, CDR2 FQGNSA. This CDR3 region has 16 residues. The CDR3 nucleotides are TGTGCCAGCAGCCAAACAGGGGGGTTTACTAATGAAAAACTGTTTTTT. Its translation: CASSQTGGFTNEKLFF.

The rearrangement joins TRBV7-9 to TRBJ2-3; D unresolved. CDR3 length equals 15 residues. The ends were cut back, 2 bases at V and 9 bases at J, with 18 bases in the middle. Germline CDR1 and CDR2: SEHNR and FQNEAQ (reference sequence). In nucleotides, the CDR3 is TGTGCCAGCAGCTTATCCGTTGGCTTACCCTCCACGCAGTATTTT. This translates into CASSLSVGLPSTQYF.